The 26 T cell receptor beta chains reported below all come from one sample, sequenced in a study of shared clonotypes between healthy human individuals. The assay was immunoSEQ multiplex PCR, and TCRdb's table has in-frame clones only and misses some. The sample lists a few million clones, approximately 95% occurring once. Sequenced input: naive CD4+ T cells from PBMCs. Subset indicated: CD45RA+ positively selected. Source of these receptors: a man younger than 30 in good health. Some clones in this sample may be carry-over from other donors' samples.

This clone appeared a single time. The CDR3 bases are TGTGCCAGCAGCTTTTATAGGGTGGAAAGCACAGATACGCAGTATTTT. Protein product: CASSFYRVESTDTQYF. The chain employs TRBV11-2 and TRBJ2-3; D remains unclear. This CDR3 has 16 residues. Per the germline V gene, CDR1 is SGHAT and CDR2 is FQNNGV. With 3 bases removed from V and 0 bases from J, the gap between germline ends came to 13 bases.

The chain carries TRBV7-3 and TRBJ2-2; D is ambiguous. CDR3 size: 15 residues. Per the germline V gene, CDR1 is SGHTA and CDR2 is FQGTGA. The germline V and J ends were trimmed by 5 bases and 6 bases, with 16 bases remaining between them. The CDR3 bases are TGTGCCAGCAGCCCCCGCTCGGGTGTATCCGGGGAGCTGTTTTTT. This gives the protein CASSPRSGVSGELFF.

For the CDR3, the DNA is TGTGCCAGCTCAATGGGGGGGCCTATCACAGATACGCAGTATTTT. Protein: CASSMGGPITDTQYF. V usage is TRBV7-9 and J usage is TRBJ2-3; D might be TRBD2 (7 bases). CDR1 and CDR2 from the germline V gene are SEHNR and FQNEAQ (reference sequence). CDR3 size: 15 residues. Deletions cut 8 bases from V and 2 bases from J, with 17 bases between.

J is TRBJ2-7 and V is TRBV27, with D possibly being TRBD1 or TRBD2 (5 bases each). V lost 3 bases, J lost 1 base, and 16 bases lay in between. This CDR3 region has 16 residues. CDR1 MNHEY and CDR2 SMNVEV come from the germline V gene (reference sequence). In DNA, the CDR3 is TGTGCCAGCAGTTTGAAAGACCCCGGGGCGTCCTACGAGCAGTACTTC. Translated, it gives CASSLKDPGASYEQYF.

This clone appeared a few times. In nucleotides, the CDR3 is TGTGCCAGCAGCGTAGATCCGAGAATGAACACTGAAGCTTTCTTT. Translating gives CASSVDPRMNTEAFF. The J gene is TRBJ1-1, the V gene TRBV9; no clear D. CDR1 and CDR2 (germline): SGDLS, YYNGEE. CDR3 length: 15 amino acids. V was shortened by 0 bases and J by 0 bases, with 9 bases between the two germline ends.

Worth noting for this clone: The sample carries other DNA sequences with the same CDR3. This chain joins TRBV2 and TRBJ2-5, with a possible D match to TRBD1 (6 bases). Trimming stripped 3 bases from V and 5 bases from J, with 10 bases between. Looked up from germline, CDR1 is SNHLY and CDR2 is FYNNEI. This CDR3 comprises 13 residues. CDR3 sequence reads: CASSDGTGETQYF. CDR3 in DNA: TGTGCCAGCAGTGATGGCACAGGGGAGACCCAGTACTTC. Full variable domain (remainder filled in from reference TRBV2 and TRBJ2-5): EPEVTQTPSHQVTQMGQEVILRCVPISNHLYFYWYRQILGQKVEFLVSFYNNEISEKSEIFDDQFSVERPDGSNFTLKIRSTKLEDSAMYFCASSDGTGETQYFGPGTRLLVL.

The chain uses TRBV7-6 and TRBJ2-5, with D maybe TRBD1 (5 bases). The CDR3 has 15 residues. V lost 2 bases to trimming and J lost 1 base, with 11 bases between them. Germline-derived CDR1 and CDR2 are SGHVS and FNYEAQ. Written as DNA, the CDR3 is TGTGCCAGCAGCTTACTCAGACAGTCCCAAGAGACCCAGTACTTC. Protein: CASSLLRQSQETQYF.

This rearrangement joins TRBV20-1 to TRBJ1-1; unclear D gene. Germline assignment: CDR1 DFQATT and CDR2 SNEGSKA (reference sequence). The V gene lost 3 bases and the J gene lost 11 bases, with 7 bases spanning the gap. This CDR3 contains 9 residues. The CDR3 DNA sequence: TGCAGTGCTAGTAGAGATGCTTTCTTT. Its protein product is CSASRDAFF.

The rearrangement joins TRBV5-1 to TRBJ1-2; perhaps TRBD1 as D (6 bases). V dropped 0 bases and J dropped 7 bases, with 13 bases sitting between them. Germline V gene lookup returns CDR1 SGHRS and CDR2 YFSETQ. This CDR3 is 14 amino acids long. The CDR3 protein is CASSLEQGYGGYTF. The CDR3 nucleotides read TGCGCCAGCAGCTTGGAACAGGGTTACGGTGGCTACACCTTC.

The chain carries TRBV5-1 and TRBJ1-4, with D maybe TRBD1 (5 bases). The germline V gene encodes CDR1 SGHRS and CDR2 YFSETQ. V was trimmed by 6 bases and J by 5 bases, leaving 17 bases between them. The CDR3 spans 15 residues. CDR3 in amino acids: CASTPGRGGNEKLFF. DNA of the CDR3: TGCGCCAGCACCCCAGGCCGGGGGGGGAATGAAAAACTGTTTTTT.

The rearrangement joins TRBV28 to TRBJ2-1; 13 positions match TRBD2. Germline lookup yields CDR1 MDHEN and CDR2 SYDVKM. This CDR3 is built from 15 residues. Trimming cost V 5 bases and J 8 bases; bases outside gene matches: 6. The CDR3 nucleotides read TGTGCCAGCAGTCTGGGACTAGCGGGGAACTATGAGCAGTTCTTC. Translating gives CASSLGLAGNYEQFF.

This chain uses TRBV29-1 with TRBJ2-3, with D uncertain. In germline, CDR1 is SQVTM, CDR2 ANQGSEA. This CDR3 region has 14 residues. Trimming removed 6 bases at V and 2 bases at J, with 15 bases between. The CDR3 bases are TGCAGCGTCTGTCCCAGGCTAAACACAGATACGCAGTATTTT. It encodes CSVCPRLNTDTQYF.

The chain is built from TRBV6-5 and TRBJ1-4; the match to TRBD1 covers 9 bases. Germline V gives CDR1 MNHEY, CDR2 SVGAGI. V gave up 6 bases and J gave up 7 bases; unmatched junction bases: 6. CDR3 length: 14 amino acids. CDR3 loop: CASRSTGGGEKLFF. CDR3 in DNA: TGTGCCAGCAGGAGCACAGGGGGCGGTGAAAAACTGTTTTTT.

J is TRBJ1-4 and V is TRBV27, with D maybe TRBD1 (5 bases). The V and J ends lost 7 bases and 10 bases respectively, with 16 bases between them. Germline-derived CDR1 and CDR2 are MNHEY and SMNVEV (reference sequence). There are 13 residues in the CDR3. The DNA of the CDR3 is TGTGCCAGCACCGAGCGGGACCCCGGAAAACTGTTTTTT. It is translated as CASTERDPGKLFF.

The V and J genes are TRBV6-6 and TRBJ2-7; no clear D gene. Germline CDR1 is MNHNY and CDR2 is SVGAGI (reference sequence). Trimming removed 10 bases at V and 5 bases at J, with 12 bases between. The CDR3 runs to 11 residues. The CDR3 spells CATSRPDEQYF. The CDR3 DNA is TGTGCCACCAGCCGTCCGGACGAGCAGTACTTC.

The V call is TRBV7-3, the J call TRBJ2-1, with D unclear. Germline-derived CDR1 and CDR2 are SGHTA and FQGTGA. The V and J ends lost 0 bases and 8 bases respectively, with 14 bases between them. CDR3 size: 15 residues. The CDR3 protein is CASSLTRQTWDEQFF. CDR3 bases: TGTGCCAGCAGCTTAACGAGGCAGACCTGGGATGAGCAGTTCTTC. Full variable domain (missing parts from reference TRBV7-3 and TRBJ2-1): GAGVSQTPSNKVTEKGKYVELRCDPISGHTALYWYRQSLGQGPEFLIYFQGTGAADDSGLPNDRFFAVRPEGSVSTLKIQRTERGDSAVYLCASSLTRQTWDEQFFGPGTRLTVL.

The chain uses TRBV5-4 and TRBJ2-5; perhaps D is TRBD1 or TRBD2 (6 bases each). Per germline, CDR1 SGHNT and CDR2 YYREEE (reference sequence). This CDR3 is 15 amino acids long. V dropped 0 bases and J dropped 0 bases, with 9 bases sitting between them. Here the CDR3 DNA reads TGTGCCAGCAGCTTGGCGGGGGCGTACCAAGAGACCCAGTACTTC. As protein: CASSLAGAYQETQYF.

The CDR3 loop reads CASSLGILSSNEQFF. CDR3 DNA: TGTGCCAGCAGCTTAGGTATATTATCGAGCAATGAGCAGTTCTTC. V and J are TRBV7-3 and TRBJ2-1; the D is unclear. CDR3 length equals 15 residues. The germline V gene has CDR1 SGHTA and CDR2 FQGTGA. The V and J ends lost 2 bases and 6 bases respectively, with 14 bases between them.

The CDR3 spells CASSFAGDGGTQYF. The CDR3 DNA is TGTGCCAGCAGCTTTGCAGGGGACGGTGGGACCCAGTACTTC. The chain recombines TRBV7-2 with TRBJ2-5; D might be TRBD1 (6 bases). The V gene lost 3 bases and the J gene lost 7 bases, with 15 bases spanning the gap. Germline lookup yields CDR1 SGHTA and CDR2 FQGNSA. The CDR3 totals 14 residues.

This clone was detected only once. This chain links TRBV28 with TRBJ1-1, with 7 positions matching TRBD1. Germline V gene data show CDR1 as MDHEN and CDR2 as SYDVKM. The CDR3 has 15 residues. The V gene end was trimmed by 3 bases and the J gene end by 11 bases; junction bases not matched to a gene: 15. CDR3 sequence reads: CASSFSMGGTVSAFF. The CDR3 coding sequence is TGTGCCAGCAGTTTTTCGATGGGAGGGACAGTATCGGCTTTCTTT.

V usage is TRBV28 and J usage is TRBJ1-5; D uncertain. The CDR3 is 13 residues long. Per the germline V gene, CDR1 is MDHEN and CDR2 is SYDVKM. Trimming shortened V by 6 bases and J by 5 bases, and 11 bases separated the two germline ends. Here the CDR3 reads CASRWGKDQPQHF. The CDR3 DNA sequence: TGTGCCAGCAGGTGGGGAAAGGATCAGCCCCAGCATTTT.

V usage is TRBV7-3 and J usage is TRBJ2-1; D gene uncertain. The CDR3 runs 18 residues. Trimming cost V 1 base and J 0 bases, with 16 bases left between them. Germline CDR1 is SGHTA and CDR2 is FQGTGA. CDR3: CASSLINLGRSSYNEQFF. CDR3 DNA: TGTGCCAGCAGCTTAATCAATCTTGGGCGGAGCTCCTACAATGAGCAGTTCTTC.

V usage is TRBV5-5 and J usage is TRBJ1-4, with a weak D call TRBD1 (5 bases). Trimming took 3 bases from V and 8 from J, leaving 14 bases between them. The CDR3 is 14 amino acids. Germline V gene sequence: CDR1 SGHKS, CDR2 YYEKEE (reference sequence). The CDR3 loop reads CASSSSRDGEKLFF. CDR3 nucleotide sequence: TGTGCCAGCAGCTCCAGTAGGGACGGAGAAAAACTGTTTTTT. Based on the CDR3 plus reference TRBV5-5 and TRBJ1-4, the full variable domain is DAGVTQSPTHLIKTRGQQVTLRCSPISGHKSVSWYQQVLGQGPQFIFQYYEKEERGRGNFPDRFSARQFPNYSSELNVNALLLGDSALYLCASSSSRDGEKLFFGSGTQLSVL.

The chain has TRBV6-1 and TRBJ1-2; TRBD1 aligns across 9 bases. This CDR3 has 13 amino acids. The V gene end was trimmed by 7 bases and the J gene end by 4 bases; junction bases not matched to a gene: 4. Germline V gene lookup returns CDR1 MNHNS and CDR2 SASEGT. For the CDR3, the DNA is TGTGCCAGCAACAGGGGGCTGGGCTATGGCTACACCTTC. It is translated as CASNRGLGYGYTF.

This chain joins TRBV6-4 and TRBJ2-1; D call uncertain. The CDR3 runs 15 residues. V lost 3 bases, J lost 0 bases, and 9 bases lay in between. The germline V gene has CDR1 MRHNA and CDR2 SNTAGT. This CDR3 reads CASSEGSSSYNEQFF. The DNA for the CDR3 is TGTGCCAGCAGTGAGGGGTCTAGCTCCTACAATGAGCAGTTCTTC.

The rearrangement uses TRBV19 and TRBJ1-5; TRBD1 matches at 8 bases. The CDR3 has 15 amino acids. The germline gives CDR1 LNHDA, CDR2 SQIVND (reference sequence). V lost 7 bases and J lost 7; bases outside the gene matches: 12. The CDR3 DNA reads as TGTGCCAGTACGACGACCGGGACAGGTAGCCAGCCCCAGCATTTT. Its protein is CASTTTGTGSQPQHF.